This T cell receptor (beta chain) stems from a study of T cells after yellow fever vaccination. Study conclusions and caveats: Booster sampling recovered most clones from primary vaccination (about 97% CD4, roughly 88% CD8). On re-exposure, the response was weaker but peaked faster, at day 5 versus 15.

Concerning this clonotype: Its antigen is unidentified.

The V and J ends lost 5 bases and 4 bases respectively, with 9 bases between them. The CDR3 loop spans 13 amino acids. They built TCR cDNA with 5'RACE template switching, a step that put in a universal primer site and UMIs. TCRdb re-called the 5' RACE reads through MiXCR, storing one row per CDR3 protein. The sample lists 300,000 to 400,000 distinct CDR3 sequences; around 10% were seen once. This material consisted of CD4+ T cells sorted from PBMCs, taken 45 days after the yellow fever booster vaccination. The gene calls are TRBV12-3 or TRBV12-4 and TRBJ1-3; D gene uncertain. The TCR originated in a man aged 18 to 30 who received the YFV17D yellow fever vaccine. This CDR3 is CASSREMGNTIYF. The CDR3 DNA sequence: TGTGCCAGCAGTCGGGAGATGGGAAACACCATATATTTT.